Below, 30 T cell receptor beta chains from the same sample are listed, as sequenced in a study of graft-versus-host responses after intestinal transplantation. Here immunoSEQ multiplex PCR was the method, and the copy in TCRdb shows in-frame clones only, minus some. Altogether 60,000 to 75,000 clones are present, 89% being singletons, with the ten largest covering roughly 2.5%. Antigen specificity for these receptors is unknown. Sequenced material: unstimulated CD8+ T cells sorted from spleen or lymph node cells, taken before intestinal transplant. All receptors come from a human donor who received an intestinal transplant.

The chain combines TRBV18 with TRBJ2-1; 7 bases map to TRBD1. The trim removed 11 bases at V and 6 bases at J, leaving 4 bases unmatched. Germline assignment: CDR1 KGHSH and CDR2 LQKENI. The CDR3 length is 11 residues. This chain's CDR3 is CAVYRGNEQFF. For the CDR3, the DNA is TGTGCCGTGTACAGGGGCAATGAGCAGTTCTTC.

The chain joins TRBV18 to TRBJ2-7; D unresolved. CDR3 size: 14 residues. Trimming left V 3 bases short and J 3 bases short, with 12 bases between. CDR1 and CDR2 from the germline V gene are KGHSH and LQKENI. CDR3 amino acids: CASSPQAFYYEQYF. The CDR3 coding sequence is TGTGCCAGCTCACCTCAGGCGTTCTACTACGAGCAGTACTTC. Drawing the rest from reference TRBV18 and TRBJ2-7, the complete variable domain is NAGVMQNPRHLVRRRGQEARLRCSPMKGHSHVYWYRQLPEEGLKFMVYLQKENIIDESGMPKERFSAEFPKEGPSILRIQQVVRGDSAAYFCASSPQAFYYEQYFGPGTRLTVT.

The CDR3 is CASRRSPGLAGDPTDTQYF. The CDR3 DNA follows: TGCGCCAGCAGGCGCTCGCCGGGACTAGCGGGAGATCCCACAGATACGCAGTATTTT. The J gene is TRBJ2-3, the V gene TRBV4-1; 14 bases are shared with TRBD2. This CDR3 comprises 19 residues. V trimming: 6 bases; J trimming: 2 bases; junction bases outside the gene matches: 13. Germline values: CDR1 MGHRA, CDR2 YSYEKL.

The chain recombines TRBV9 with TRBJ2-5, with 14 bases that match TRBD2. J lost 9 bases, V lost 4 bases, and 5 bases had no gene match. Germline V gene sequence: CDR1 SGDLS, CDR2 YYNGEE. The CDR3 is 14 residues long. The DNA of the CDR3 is TGTGCCAGCAGCTCGGGACTAGCGGGGGAGGCCCAGTACTTC. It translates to CASSSGLAGEAQYF.

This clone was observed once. CDR3 in amino acids: CATWGGNNEQFF. The CDR3 DNA follows: TGTGCCACCTGGGGGGGTAACAATGAGCAGTTCTTC. The chain links TRBV27 to TRBJ2-1; the match to TRBD2 covers 7 bases. V lost 10 bases, J lost 5 bases, and 5 bases stayed unmatched. This CDR3 is 12 amino acids long. CDR1 MNHEY and CDR2 SMNVEV come from the germline V gene (reference sequence).

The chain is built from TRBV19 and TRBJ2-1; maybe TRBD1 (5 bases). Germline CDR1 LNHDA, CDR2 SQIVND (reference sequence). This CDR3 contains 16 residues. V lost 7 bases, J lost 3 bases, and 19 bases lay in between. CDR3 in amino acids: CASISTQDEIYNEQFF. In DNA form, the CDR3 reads TGTGCCAGTATTTCAACACAGGACGAAATCTACAATGAGCAGTTCTTC.

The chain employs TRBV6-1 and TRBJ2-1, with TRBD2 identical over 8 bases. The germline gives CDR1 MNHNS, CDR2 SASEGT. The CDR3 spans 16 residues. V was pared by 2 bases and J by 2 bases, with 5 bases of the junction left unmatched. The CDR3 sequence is CASSEMSGGTYNEQFF. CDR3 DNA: TGTGCCAGCAGTGAAATGTCGGGGGGGACCTACAATGAGCAGTTCTTC.

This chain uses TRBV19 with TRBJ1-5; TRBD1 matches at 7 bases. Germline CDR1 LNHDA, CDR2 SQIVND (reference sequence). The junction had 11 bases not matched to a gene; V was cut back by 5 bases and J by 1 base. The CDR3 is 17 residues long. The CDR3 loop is CASSPRQGELSNQPQHF. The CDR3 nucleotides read TGTGCCAGTAGTCCCCGACAGGGCGAACTAAGCAATCAGCCCCAGCATTTT.

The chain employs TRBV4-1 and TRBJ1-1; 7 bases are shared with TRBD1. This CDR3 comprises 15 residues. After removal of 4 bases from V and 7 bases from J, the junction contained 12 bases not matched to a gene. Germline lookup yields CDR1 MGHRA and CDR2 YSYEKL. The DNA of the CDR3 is TGCGCCAGCAGCCCAGATTTGACAGGGAATAATGAAGCTTTCTTT. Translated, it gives CASSPDLTGNNEAFF.

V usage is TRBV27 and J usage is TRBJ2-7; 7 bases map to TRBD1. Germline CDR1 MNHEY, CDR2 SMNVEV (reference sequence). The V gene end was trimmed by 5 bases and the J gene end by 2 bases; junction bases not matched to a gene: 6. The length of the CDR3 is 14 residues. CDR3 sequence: CASSPPGGAYEQYF. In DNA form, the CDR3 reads TGTGCCAGCAGTCCTCCAGGGGGTGCCTACGAGCAGTACTTC.

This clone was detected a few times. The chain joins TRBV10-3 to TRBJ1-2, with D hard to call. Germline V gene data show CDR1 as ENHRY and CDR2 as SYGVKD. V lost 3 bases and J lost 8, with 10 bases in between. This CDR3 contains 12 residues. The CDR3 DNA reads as TGTGCCATCAGTGACCCCCCGGGGGGCTACACCTTC. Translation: CAISDPPGGYTF.

This CDR3 is CASSGDRIYEQYF. The CDR3 DNA reads TGTGCCAGCAGTGGGGACAGGATCTACGAGCAGTACTTC. The chain combines TRBV2 with TRBJ2-7; TRBD1 matches at 8 bases. The V gene end was trimmed by 4 bases and the J gene end by 3 bases; junction bases not matched to a gene: 2. The CDR3 loop spans 13 amino acids. Germline assignment: CDR1 SNHLY and CDR2 FYNNEI.

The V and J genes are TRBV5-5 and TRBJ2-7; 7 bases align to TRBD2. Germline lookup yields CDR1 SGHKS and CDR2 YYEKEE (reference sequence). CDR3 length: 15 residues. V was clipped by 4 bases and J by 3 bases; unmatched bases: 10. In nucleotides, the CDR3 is TGTGCCAGCAGCAACGCCGGGACGGGGGGCTACGAGCAGTACTTC. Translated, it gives CASSNAGTGGYEQYF.

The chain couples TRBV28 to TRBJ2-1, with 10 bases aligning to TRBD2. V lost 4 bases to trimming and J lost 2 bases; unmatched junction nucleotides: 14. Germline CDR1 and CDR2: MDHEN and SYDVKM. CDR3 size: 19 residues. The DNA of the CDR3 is TGTGCCAGCAGTTATCACAGGGTCAGTAGCGGGAGGACCTACAATGAGCAGTTCTTC. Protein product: CASSYHRVSSGRTYNEQFF. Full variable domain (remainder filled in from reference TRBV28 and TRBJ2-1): DVKVTQSSRYLVKRTGEKVFLECVQDMDHENMFWYRQDPGLGLRLIYFSYDVKMKEKGDIPEGYSVSREKKERFSLILESASTNQTSMYLCASSYHRVSSGRTYNEQFFGPGTRLTVL.

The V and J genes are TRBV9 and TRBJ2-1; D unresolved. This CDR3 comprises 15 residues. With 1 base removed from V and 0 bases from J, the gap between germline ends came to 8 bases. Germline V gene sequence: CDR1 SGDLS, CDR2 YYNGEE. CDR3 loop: CASSVHLSSYNEQFF. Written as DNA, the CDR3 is TGTGCCAGCAGCGTACACTTGAGCTCCTACAATGAGCAGTTCTTC.

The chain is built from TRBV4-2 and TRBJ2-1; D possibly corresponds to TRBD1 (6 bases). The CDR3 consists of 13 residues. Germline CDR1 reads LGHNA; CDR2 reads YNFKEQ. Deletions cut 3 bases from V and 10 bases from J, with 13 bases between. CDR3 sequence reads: CASSQAQGWEQFF. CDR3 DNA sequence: TGTGCCAGCAGCCAGGCACAGGGATGGGAGCAGTTCTTC.

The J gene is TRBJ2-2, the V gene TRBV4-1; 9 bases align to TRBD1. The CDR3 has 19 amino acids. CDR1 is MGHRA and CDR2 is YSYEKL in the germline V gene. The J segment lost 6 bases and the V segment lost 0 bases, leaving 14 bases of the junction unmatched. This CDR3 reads CASSQDPGQGPLGAGELFF. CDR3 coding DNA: TGCGCCAGCAGCCAAGATCCGGGACAGGGTCCCCTTGGGGCCGGGGAGCTGTTTTTT.

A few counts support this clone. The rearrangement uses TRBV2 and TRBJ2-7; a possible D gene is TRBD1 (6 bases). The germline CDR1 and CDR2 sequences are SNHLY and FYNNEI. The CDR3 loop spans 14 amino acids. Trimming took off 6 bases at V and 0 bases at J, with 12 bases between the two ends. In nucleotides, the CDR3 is TGTGCCAGCAGCTCGGGACATTCCTCCTACGAGCAGTACTTC. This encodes CASSSGHSSYEQYF.

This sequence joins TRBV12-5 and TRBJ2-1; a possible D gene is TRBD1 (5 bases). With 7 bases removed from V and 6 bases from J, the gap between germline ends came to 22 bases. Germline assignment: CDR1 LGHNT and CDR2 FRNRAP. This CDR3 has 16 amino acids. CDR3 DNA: TGTGCTAGTGCCTCACCGACTCTGGGGCATATCAATGAGCAGTTCTTC. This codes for CASASPTLGHINEQFF.

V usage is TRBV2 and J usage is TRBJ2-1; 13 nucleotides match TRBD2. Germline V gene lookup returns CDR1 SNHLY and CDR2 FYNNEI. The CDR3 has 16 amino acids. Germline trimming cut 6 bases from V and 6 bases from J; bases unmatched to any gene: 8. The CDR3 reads CASRRTSGGPRNEQFF. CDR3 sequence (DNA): TGTGCCAGCAGGAGGACTAGCGGGGGCCCTCGCAATGAGCAGTTCTTC.

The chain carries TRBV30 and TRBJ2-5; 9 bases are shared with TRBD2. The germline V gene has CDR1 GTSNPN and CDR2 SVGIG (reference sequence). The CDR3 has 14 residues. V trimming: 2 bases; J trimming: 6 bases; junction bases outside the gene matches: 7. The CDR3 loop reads CAWSLGLASKTQYF. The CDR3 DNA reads TGTGCCTGGAGTCTGGGACTAGCCAGTAAGACCCAGTACTTC.

In DNA, the CDR3 is TGTGCCAGCAGTTTAAGTCCCAGTCTCTTCTATGGCTACACCTTC. This encodes CASSLSPSLFYGYTF. The chain carries TRBV27 and TRBJ1-2; D unresolved. The V end was cut by 2 bases, the J end by 4 bases, with 14 bases between. The CDR3 length is 15 residues. Germline values: CDR1 MNHEY, CDR2 SMNVEV (reference sequence).

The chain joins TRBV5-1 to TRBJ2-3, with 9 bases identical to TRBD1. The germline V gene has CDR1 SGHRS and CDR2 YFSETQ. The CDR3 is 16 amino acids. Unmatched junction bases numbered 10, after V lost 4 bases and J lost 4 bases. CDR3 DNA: TGCGCCAGCAGCCCCCCGGGACAGGGAGTCCCAGATACGCAGTATTTT. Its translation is CASSPPGQGVPDTQYF.

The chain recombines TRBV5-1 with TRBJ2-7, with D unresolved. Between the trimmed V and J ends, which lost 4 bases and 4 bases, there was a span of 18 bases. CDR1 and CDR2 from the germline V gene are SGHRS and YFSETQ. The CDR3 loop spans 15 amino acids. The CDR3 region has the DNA TGCGCCAGCAGCCCGCATAATGGCGGCGGATACGAGCAGTACTTC. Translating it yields CASSPHNGGGYEQYF.

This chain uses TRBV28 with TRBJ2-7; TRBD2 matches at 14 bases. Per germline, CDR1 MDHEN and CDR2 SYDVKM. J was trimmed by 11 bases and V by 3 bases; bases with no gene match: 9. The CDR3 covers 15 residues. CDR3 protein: CASSFGLAGGTEEYF. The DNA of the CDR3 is TGTGCCAGCAGTTTCGGACTAGCGGGAGGAACGGAAGAGTACTTC.

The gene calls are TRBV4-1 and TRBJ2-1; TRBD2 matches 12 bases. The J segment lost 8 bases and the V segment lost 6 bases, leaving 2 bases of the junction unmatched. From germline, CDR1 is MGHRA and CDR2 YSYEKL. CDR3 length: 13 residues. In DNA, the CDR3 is TGCGCCAGCAGTAGGACTAGCGGGGATGAGCAGTTCTTC. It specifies CASSRTSGDEQFF.

The CDR3 bases are TGCGCCAGCAGCTTCAGGACTGGAGTGGGAGAGCAGTACTTC. Translation: CASSFRTGVGEQYF. This chain joins TRBV5-1 and TRBJ2-7; possible D gene TRBD2, 5 bases. Trimming shortened V by 2 bases and J by 7 bases, and 16 bases separated the two germline ends. The CDR3 sequence is 14 residues long. The germline CDR1 and CDR2 sequences are SGHRS and YFSETQ.

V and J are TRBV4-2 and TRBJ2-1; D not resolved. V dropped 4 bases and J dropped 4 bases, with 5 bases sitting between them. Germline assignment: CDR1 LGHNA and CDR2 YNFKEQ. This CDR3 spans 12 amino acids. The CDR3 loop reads CASSLPYNEQFF. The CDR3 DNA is TGTGCCAGCAGCCTTCCGTACAATGAGCAGTTCTTC.

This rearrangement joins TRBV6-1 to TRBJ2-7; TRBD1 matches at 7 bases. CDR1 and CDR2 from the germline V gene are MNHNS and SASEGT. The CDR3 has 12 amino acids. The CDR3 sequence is CATQGVSYEQYF. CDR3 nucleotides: TGTGCAACCCAGGGGGTGTCCTACGAGCAGTACTTC.

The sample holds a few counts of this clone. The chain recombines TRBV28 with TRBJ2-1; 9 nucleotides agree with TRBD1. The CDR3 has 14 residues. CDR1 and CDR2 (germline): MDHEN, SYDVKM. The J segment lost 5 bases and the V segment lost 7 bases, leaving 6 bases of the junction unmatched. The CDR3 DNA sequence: TGTGCCAGCACCGGACAGGGGACGCACAATGAGCAGTTCTTC. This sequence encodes CASTGQGTHNEQFF.